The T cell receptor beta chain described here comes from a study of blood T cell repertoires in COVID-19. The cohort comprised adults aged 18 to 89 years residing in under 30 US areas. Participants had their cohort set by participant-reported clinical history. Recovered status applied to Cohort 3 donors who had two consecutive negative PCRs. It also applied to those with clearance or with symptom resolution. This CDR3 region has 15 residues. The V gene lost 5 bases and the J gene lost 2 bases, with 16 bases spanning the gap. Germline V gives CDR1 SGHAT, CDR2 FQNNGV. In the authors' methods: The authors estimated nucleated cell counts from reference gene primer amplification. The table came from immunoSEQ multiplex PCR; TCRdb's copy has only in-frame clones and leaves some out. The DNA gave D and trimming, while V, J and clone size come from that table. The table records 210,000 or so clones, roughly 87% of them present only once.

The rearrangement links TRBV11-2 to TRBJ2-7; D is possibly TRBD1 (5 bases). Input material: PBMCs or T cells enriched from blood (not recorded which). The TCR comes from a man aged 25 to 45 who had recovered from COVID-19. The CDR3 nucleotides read TGTGCCAGCAGCCCTAGTAGGGGCGGTGCCTACGAGCAGTACTTC. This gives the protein CASSPSRGGAYEQYF.